This T cell receptor (beta chain) was retrieved from a study of blood T cells in healthy people across ages. The study's findings and limits: No one knew whether donors had CMV, which possibly confounded expanded clonotype changes. More naive CD4+ cells and higher diversity were found in long-lived than in aged donors.

Every donor contributed roughly 10 milliliters of peripheral blood by blood draw. The CDR3 contains 12 residues. In germline, CDR1 is SGHAT, CDR2 FQNNGV. V lost 5 bases, J lost 10 bases, and 12 bases lay in between. Combining a sample-barcoded 5' primer with a J-beta primer mix, a second PCR ran for about 6 to 11 cycles. With 12 random nucleotides, a template-switch adaptor tagged each individual cDNA molecule. MiXCR, applied by TCRdb to the 5' RACE reads, yields one record per CDR3 protein. The sample lists roughly 1.4 million distinct CDR3 sequences, approximately 59% seen once, with 6.5% to 8.5% in the top ten. Remarks on this clonotype: Its antigen remains unknown.

The V and J genes are TRBV11-2 and TRBJ2-1, with D possibly being TRBD1 (6 bases). Sequenced sample: blood. The TCR comes from a man aged 18 to 30 in good health. The CDR3 coding sequence is TGTGCCAGCAGCACACAGGGATGGGAGCAGTTCTTC. Its protein product is CASSTQGWEQFF. The full variable domain, its missing parts supplied by reference TRBV11-2 and TRBJ2-1, is EAGVAQSPRYKIIEKRQSVAFWCNPISGHATLYWYQQILGQGPKLLIQFQNNGVVDDSQLPKDRFSAERLKGVDSTLKIQPAKLEDSAVYLCASSTQGWEQFFGPGTRLTVL.